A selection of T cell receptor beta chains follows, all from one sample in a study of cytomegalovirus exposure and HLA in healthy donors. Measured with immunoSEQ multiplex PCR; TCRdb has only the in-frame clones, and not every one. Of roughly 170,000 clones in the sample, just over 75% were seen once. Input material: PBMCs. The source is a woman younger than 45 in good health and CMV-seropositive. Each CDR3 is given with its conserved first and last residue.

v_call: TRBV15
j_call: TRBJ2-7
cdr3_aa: CATSRDVASGGTNF

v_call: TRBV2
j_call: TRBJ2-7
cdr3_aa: CASSERPSGEQYF

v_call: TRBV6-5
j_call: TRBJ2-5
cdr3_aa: CASSPTGGKETQYF

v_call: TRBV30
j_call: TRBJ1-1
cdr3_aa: CAWSVQGVGALNTEAFF

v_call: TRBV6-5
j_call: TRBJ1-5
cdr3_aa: CASSSDRGGGNQPQHF

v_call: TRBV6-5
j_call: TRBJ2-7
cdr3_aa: CATRTVGYEQYF

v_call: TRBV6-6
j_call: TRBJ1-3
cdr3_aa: CASSYIASSGNTIYF

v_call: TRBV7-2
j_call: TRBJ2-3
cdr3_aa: CASSLDRGSTDTQYF

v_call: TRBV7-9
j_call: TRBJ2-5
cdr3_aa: CASSVDRGQETQYF

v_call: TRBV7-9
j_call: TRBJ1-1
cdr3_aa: CASSLGTATEAFF

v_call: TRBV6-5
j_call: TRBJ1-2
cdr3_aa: CATRQGGNYGYTF

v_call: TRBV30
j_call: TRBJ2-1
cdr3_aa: CAWSAGTDNEQFF

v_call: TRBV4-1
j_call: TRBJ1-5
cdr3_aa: CASSHAGTGNQPQHF

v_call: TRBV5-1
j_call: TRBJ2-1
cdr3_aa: CASSLELADNEQFF

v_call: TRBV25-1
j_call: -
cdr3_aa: CASSDHTTSTGELFF

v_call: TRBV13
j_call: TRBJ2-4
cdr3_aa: CASTLGPQRIQYF

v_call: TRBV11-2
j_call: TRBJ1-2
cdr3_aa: CASSLSGTVYGYTF

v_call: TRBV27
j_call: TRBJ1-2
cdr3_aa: CTSSLKDRGHYGYTF

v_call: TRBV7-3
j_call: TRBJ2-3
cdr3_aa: CASSVTSGGTDTQYF

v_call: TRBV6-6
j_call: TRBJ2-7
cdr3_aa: CASSSDREAAQYF

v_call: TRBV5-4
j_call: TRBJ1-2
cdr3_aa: CASSLVGRGGYTF

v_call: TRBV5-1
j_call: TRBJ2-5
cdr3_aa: CASSWGQAGQETQYF

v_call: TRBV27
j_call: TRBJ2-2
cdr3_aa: CASSWYGETGELFF

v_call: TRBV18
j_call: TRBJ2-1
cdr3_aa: CASSPVEYNEQFF

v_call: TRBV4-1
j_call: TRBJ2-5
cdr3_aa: CASSQIVQETQYF

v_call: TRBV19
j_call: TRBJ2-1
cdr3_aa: CASNGGYSYNEQFF

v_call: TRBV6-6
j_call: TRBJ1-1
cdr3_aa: CASRPGQGNTEAFF

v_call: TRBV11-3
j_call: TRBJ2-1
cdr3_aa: CASSLNLYAAKHEQFF

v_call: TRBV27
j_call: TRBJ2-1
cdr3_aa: CASRAGTSGYYNEQFF

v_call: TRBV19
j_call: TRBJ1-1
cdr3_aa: CASSTQGSTEAFF

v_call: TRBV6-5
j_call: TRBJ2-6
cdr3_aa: CASSWGTGSGANVLTF

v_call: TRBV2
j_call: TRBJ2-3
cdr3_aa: CASSRAGRTDTQYF

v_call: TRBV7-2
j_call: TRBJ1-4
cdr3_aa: CASSLLDVQGRPNEKLFF

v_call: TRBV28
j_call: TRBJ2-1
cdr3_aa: CASSTRTSGTGNEQFF

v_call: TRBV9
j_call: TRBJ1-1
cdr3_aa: CASSVGFGTEAFF

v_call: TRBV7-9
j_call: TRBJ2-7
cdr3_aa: CASSGSGQGAFEQYF

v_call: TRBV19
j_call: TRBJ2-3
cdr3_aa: CASSSRRGRFTDTQYF

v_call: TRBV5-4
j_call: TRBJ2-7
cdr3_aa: CASSSPSGSNHEQYF

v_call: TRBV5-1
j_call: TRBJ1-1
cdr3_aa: CASSLDRAGTEAFF

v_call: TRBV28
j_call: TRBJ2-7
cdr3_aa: CASSFPGESTYEQYF

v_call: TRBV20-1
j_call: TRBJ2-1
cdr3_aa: CSASKRDEQFF

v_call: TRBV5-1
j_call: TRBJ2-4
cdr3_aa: CASSLNIQGADIQYF

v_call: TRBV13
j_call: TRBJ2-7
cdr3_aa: CASSSVEGPNYEQYF

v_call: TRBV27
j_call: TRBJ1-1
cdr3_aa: CASRTGVTEAFF

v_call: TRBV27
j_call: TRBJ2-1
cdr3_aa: CASSFSGSSGRGLYNEQFF

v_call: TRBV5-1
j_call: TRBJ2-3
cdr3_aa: CASSFQGTGLSDTQYF

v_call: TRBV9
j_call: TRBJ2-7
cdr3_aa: CASSAGREYYEQYF